Presented here are 15 T cell receptor beta chains from one specimen sequenced in a study of Graves' ophthalmopathy and Graves' hyperthyroidism. CDR3 regions of TCR beta were amplified from RNA transcripts. The workflow started with a first-round RT-PCR run with HTBI primers and then moved on to a second-round multiplex PCR. One entry per CDR3 protein results from TCRdb running MiXCR on the multiplex PCR reads. This sample has some 520,000 distinct CDR3 sequences, with 13% to 15% found just once. Input material: blood. Receptor source: a woman aged 30 to 39 with Graves' ophthalmopathy.

This clonotype was counted many times. DNA for the CDR3: TGTGCCAGCAGTCCAACAGGTTTGGATGAAGCTTTCTTT. Its translation is CASSPTGLDEAFF. The rearrangement joins TRBV12-3 or TRBV12-4 to TRBJ1-1; a weak D match, TRBD1 (5 bases). The CDR3 consists of 13 residues. V was clipped by 5 bases and J by 7 bases, with 14 bases between them.

This clonotype was detected many times. This chain links TRBV6-1 with TRBJ2-7; tentatively, D is TRBD1 (6 bases). The CDR3 is made up of 13 amino acids. The germline gives CDR1 MNHNS, CDR2 SASEGT. Trimming cost V 6 bases and J 2 bases, with 11 bases left between them. CDR3 amino acids: CASSPTGPYEQYF. CDR3 DNA: TGTGCCAGCAGCCCGACAGGTCCCTACGAGCAGTACTTC.

This clonotype was seen repeatedly, ten times or more. V gene TRBV7-2 combines with J gene TRBJ1-2; D uncertain. Germline assignment: CDR1 SGHTA and CDR2 FQGNSA. The CDR3 is 12 amino acids. V dropped 1 base and J dropped 8 bases, with 8 bases sitting between them. The CDR3 coding sequence is TGTGCCAGCAGCTTAGTTCTAGAGGGCTACACCTTC. Translated: CASSLVLEGYTF.

This clonotype has just a few counts. V is TRBV6-4 and J is TRBJ2-2; D unclear. This CDR3 spans 13 amino acids. V lost 3 bases to trimming and J lost 7 bases, with 9 bases between them. Per germline, CDR1 MRHNA and CDR2 SNTAGT. The CDR3 DNA sequence: TGTGCCAGCAGTGAATCTAGAAACGGGGAGCTGTTTTTT. Amino acids: CASSESRNGELFF.

Ten or more counts support this clonotype. J is TRBJ2-7 and V is TRBV28, with 10 bases that match TRBD1. The germline gives CDR1 MDHEN, CDR2 SYDVKM. The V gene end was trimmed by 6 bases and the J gene end by 3 bases; junction bases not matched to a gene: 5. This CDR3 has 14 amino acids. The CDR3: CASSSDRGNYEQYF. The CDR3 nucleotides read TGTGCCAGCAGCTCGGACAGGGGGAACTACGAGCAGTACTTC.

V gene TRBV6-2 or TRBV6-3 combines with J gene TRBJ2-5; 10 nucleotides align to TRBD1. V shed 6 bases, J shed 3 bases, and the junction held 7 bases outside the gene matches. Germline CDR1 is MNHEY and CDR2 is SVGEGT. The CDR3 loop spans 15 amino acids. The CDR3 DNA reads as TGTGCCAGCAGCTCCGGGACAGGGGCCAAAGAGACCCAGTACTTC. Residues: CASSSGTGAKETQYF.

The sample holds many counts of this clonotype. This chain uses TRBV12-3 or TRBV12-4 with TRBJ1-3; no definite D call. V shed 2 bases and J shed 0 bases, with 5 bases lying between them. The CDR3 totals 14 residues. CDR3 bases: TGTGCCAGCAGTTTACCCGGCTCTGGAAACACCATATATTTT. It codes for CASSLPGSGNTIYF.

This clonotype was recorded many times. V gene TRBV7-9 combines with J gene TRBJ2-7, with a possible D match to TRBD1 (5 bases). The CDR3 contains 14 residues. Germline values: CDR1 SEHNR, CDR2 FQNEAQ (reference sequence). Trimming left V 5 bases short and J 2 bases short, with 13 bases between. The CDR3 nucleotides read TGTGCCAGCAGCCCCACCCAGGGTACCTACGAGCAGTACTTC. Its protein is CASSPTQGTYEQYF.

This clonotype was observed at least ten times. This sequence joins TRBV12-3 or TRBV12-4 and TRBJ2-4, with 8 bases matching TRBD1. CDR3 length equals 16 residues. The junction had 6 bases not matched to a gene; V was cut back by 5 bases and J by 0 bases. The CDR3 sequence: CASSPGQGLAKNIQYF. In DNA form, the CDR3 reads TGTGCCAGCAGTCCAGGACAGGGTCTAGCCAAAAACATTCAGTACTTC.

This clonotype was observed many times. The genes are TRBV30 and TRBJ1-1, with D tentatively TRBD1 (6 bases). Germline CDR1 GTSNPN, CDR2 SVGIG (reference sequence). This CDR3 has 13 amino acids. The V and J ends lost 0 bases and 4 bases respectively, with 9 bases between them. The chain's CDR3 is CAWSVGGLTEAFF. The CDR3 DNA follows: TGTGCCTGGAGTGTCGGGGGGCTCACTGAAGCTTTCTTT.

This clonotype was seen a handful of times. V is TRBV3-1 and J is TRBJ1-3, with D unresolved. CDR1 is LGHDT and CDR2 is YNNKEL in the germline V gene (reference sequence). CDR3 length: 12 residues. V lost 3 bases and J 12 bases, leaving 12 bases between the germline ends. CDR3 nucleotides: TGTGCCAGCAGCCAGACCGCTGCCAGCATATATTTT. It yields the protein CASSQTAASIYF.

This clonotype was observed at least ten times. The chain has TRBV12-5 and TRBJ1-5; D not resolved. CDR1 LGHNT and CDR2 FRNRAP come from the germline V gene. The CDR3 runs to 17 residues. The V end lost 0 bases, the J end lost 1 base, and 13 bases lay between the germline ends. This chain's CDR3 is CASGLVLRGLSNQPQHF. CDR3 nucleotides: TGTGCTAGTGGTTTGGTATTACGGGGTCTCAGCAATCAGCCCCAGCATTTT.

This clonotype was seen repeatedly, ten times or more. V is TRBV6-1 and J is TRBJ2-7, with D unresolved. The V gene lost 7 bases and the J gene lost 3 bases, with 19 bases spanning the gap. The CDR3 is 15 amino acids. Germline V gene lookup returns CDR1 MNHNS and CDR2 SASEGT. CDR3 in amino acids: CASTPRESEFYEQYF. CDR3 bases: TGTGCCAGCACCCCCCGCGAGAGCGAATTCTACGAGCAGTACTTC.

This clonotype was observed many times. The J gene is TRBJ2-7, the V gene TRBV6-2 or TRBV6-3; D could derive from TRBD1 or TRBD2 (5 bases each). V lost 7 bases, J lost 4 bases, and 11 bases lay in between. This CDR3 has 12 residues. From germline, CDR1 is MNHEY and CDR2 SVGEGT. In nucleotides, the CDR3 is TGTGCCAGCAACCGATGGGGGTACGAGCAGTACTTC. Its protein product is CASNRWGYEQYF.

The J gene is TRBJ1-1, the V gene TRBV28; 7 bases match TRBD1. Trimming cost V 2 bases and J 2 bases; bases outside gene matches: 14. The CDR3 is made up of 18 amino acids. Looked up from germline, CDR1 is MDHEN and CDR2 is SYDVKM. CDR3 in DNA: TGTGCCAGCAGTTTACCCCGCGTCGACAGGGAGGTAAACACTGAAGCTTTCTTT. Its protein product is CASSLPRVDREVNTEAFF.